This T cell receptor (beta chain) was captured in a study of cytomegalovirus exposure and HLA in healthy donors. Losses at the gene ends were 3 bases for V and 5 bases for J; bases not matched to a gene: 5. The CDR3 consists of 14 residues. Germline-derived CDR1 and CDR2 are MNHEY and SMNVEV (reference sequence). The data were produced by immunoSEQ multiplex PCR, yet TCRdb's version contains in-frame clones alone and is incomplete. The table lists about 73,000 clones, 95% of them singletons, with 3% to 4% in the top ten. The source of this sequence is a man younger than 35 in good health and CMV-seronegative. The source material was PBMCs. The chain combines TRBV27 with TRBJ2-5; 8 bases are shared with TRBD2. The CDR3 DNA reads as TGTGCCAGCAGTTTTAGCGGGGCCGGTGAGACCCAGTACTTC. It encodes CASSFSGAGETQYF.